This entry lists 14 T cell receptor beta chains sequenced from one sample in a study of radiotherapy plus CTLA-4 blockade in lung cancer. The assay was immunoSEQ multiplex PCR, and TCRdb's table has in-frame clones only and misses some. Of 85,000 to 90,000 clones listed, around 87% are singletons. Specimen: peripheral blood, collected from a patient treated with radiotherapy plus ipilimumab. The receptors derive from a human donor with non-small cell lung cancer that progressed on radiotherapy plus ipilimumab.

V and J are TRBV18 and TRBJ2-2; D is perhaps TRBD1 or TRBD2 (5 bases each). Deletions cut 4 bases from V and 0 bases from J, with 9 bases between. CDR1 and CDR2 (germline): KGHSH, LQKENI. The CDR3 totals 15 residues. CDR3 nucleotide sequence: TGTGCCAGCTCACAGGGGAGAGCGAACACCGGGGAGCTGTTTTTT. This gives the protein CASSQGRANTGELFF.

The chain combines TRBV4-1 with TRBJ1-4; D is undetermined. This CDR3 is built from 18 residues. V was shortened by 0 bases and J by 8 bases, with 22 bases between the two germline ends. The germline V gene has CDR1 MGHRA and CDR2 YSYEKL. DNA for the CDR3: TGCGCCAGCAGCCAAGATCCCCCCGCGGACCGGGGAGGGGAAAAACTGTTTTTT. Translating gives CASSQDPPADRGGEKLFF.

This clone showed up just once. The CDR3 DNA follows: TGTGCCAGCAGCTCCACAGGGGGCGCGGGGGAGAATACGCAGTATTTT. Its protein is CASSSTGGAGENTQYF. This rearrangement joins TRBV7-2 to TRBJ2-3; the match to TRBD1 covers 9 bases. Germline V gene data show CDR1 as SGHTA and CDR2 as FQGNSA. V gave up 4 bases and J gave up 7 bases; unmatched junction bases: 12. The CDR3 is made up of 16 amino acids.

The chain uses TRBV2 and TRBJ2-7; a weak D match, TRBD2 (6 bases). Germline lookup yields CDR1 SNHLY and CDR2 FYNNEI. This CDR3 contains 14 residues. Trimming stripped 7 bases from V and 0 bases from J, with 13 bases between. DNA for the CDR3: TGTGCCAGCACGCCCCGGGAGCGCTCCTACGAGCAGTACTTC. Translation gives CASTPRERSYEQYF.

This clone has only a few counts. The chain uses TRBV7-2 and TRBJ2-7; 10 bases are a match to TRBD1. CDR3 length: 14 residues. V trimming: 3 bases; J trimming: 5 bases; junction bases outside the gene matches: 4. Germline lookup yields CDR1 SGHTA and CDR2 FQGNSA. The CDR3 is CASSLGQGINEQYF. The CDR3 DNA reads as TGTGCCAGCAGCTTGGGACAGGGGATCAACGAGCAGTACTTC.

The chain couples TRBV18 to TRBJ1-1; D is uncertain. Germline CDR1 KGHSH, CDR2 LQKENI. Trimming took off 2 bases at V and 9 bases at J, with 13 bases between the two ends. The CDR3 is made up of 13 amino acids. As DNA, the CDR3 is TGTGCCAGCTCACCAGACCCATATAAGCAAGCTTTCTTT. Its translation: CASSPDPYKQAFF.

This clone was observed a handful of times. The chain joins TRBV7-8 to TRBJ1-1; D perhaps matches TRBD1 (5 bases). This CDR3 spans 18 amino acids. V dropped 6 bases and J dropped 0 bases, with 23 bases sitting between them. Germline V gene data show CDR1 as SGHVS and CDR2 as FQNEAQ. The CDR3 coding sequence is TGTGCCAGCAGTCCCCACTACTTGACGACAGTTGTGAACACTGAAGCTTTCTTT. As protein: CASSPHYLTTVVNTEAFF.

This clone was found a few times. The chain couples TRBV4-3 to TRBJ2-7; D unclear. V was pared by 6 bases and J by 5 bases, with 8 bases between. The CDR3 covers 11 residues. The germline V gene has CDR1 LGHNA and CDR2 YSLEER. This CDR3 reads CASSNRNEQYF. CDR3 in DNA: TGCGCCAGCAGTAACAGAAACGAGCAGTACTTC.

The genes are TRBV19 and TRBJ1-3, with D perhaps TRBD1 (5 bases). The germline V gene encodes CDR1 LNHDA and CDR2 SQIVND (reference sequence). This CDR3 is built from 12 residues. The germline V and J ends were trimmed by 3 bases and 9 bases, with 9 bases remaining between them. This CDR3 reads CASSISGATIYF. CDR3 DNA: TGTGCCAGTAGTATCTCCGGGGCCACCATATATTTT.

This sequence joins TRBV6-5 and TRBJ1-1; D unresolved. Looked up from germline, CDR1 is MNHEY and CDR2 is SVGAGI. The CDR3 is made up of 14 amino acids. Trimming pared 0 bases from V and 3 bases from J, leaving 8 bases between. The CDR3 region has the DNA TGTGCCAGCAGTTACTCGAGGGAGCACACTGAAGCTTTCTTT. Its protein product is CASSYSREHTEAFF.

The chain links TRBV4-2 to TRBJ1-2; possible D gene TRBD1, 5 bases. The length of the CDR3 is 13 residues. The V and J ends lost 0 bases and 8 bases respectively, with 10 bases between them. CDR1 is LGHNA and CDR2 is YNFKEQ in the germline V gene. The CDR3 DNA reads TGTGCCAGCAGCCAAGACAGGGTTTCGGGCTACACCTTC. This translates into CASSQDRVSGYTF.

This clone was recorded a few times. CDR3 DNA: TGTGCCAGCAGCTTATTCCCCCCGGGGGAGCTGTTTTTT. As protein: CASSLFPPGELFF. This chain connects TRBV7-6 to TRBJ2-2; no clear D gene. This CDR3 has 13 residues. Germline values: CDR1 SGHVS, CDR2 FNYEAQ. The V gene lost 2 bases and the J gene lost 8 bases, with 9 bases spanning the gap.

A single count supports this clone. Here the CDR3 DNA reads TGTGCCAACGTCCCGGGACCATACAGGGTGGATACGCAGTATTTT. The encoded protein is CANVPGPYRVDTQYF. The genes are TRBV2 and TRBJ2-3, with D maybe TRBD1 (6 bases). Germline lookup yields CDR1 SNHLY and CDR2 FYNNEI. This CDR3 is 15 amino acids long. V was shortened by 10 bases and J by 6 bases, with 23 bases between the two germline ends.

The CDR3 region has the DNA TGTGCCAGCAGCTTGTTCAGGGGGGCGTACTACGAGCAGTACTTC. Translation gives CASSLFRGAYYEQYF. The chain has TRBV7-9 and TRBJ2-7; perhaps TRBD1 as D (7 bases). Trimming took off 3 bases at V and 3 bases at J, with 15 bases between the two ends. CDR1 is SEHNR and CDR2 is FQNEAQ in the germline V gene (reference sequence). There are 15 residues in the CDR3.